This entry lists 28 T cell receptor beta chains sequenced from one sample in a study of identical twins. MiXCR, applied by TCRdb to the 5' RACE reads, yields one record per CDR3 protein. The data hold hundreds of thousands of distinct CDR3 sequences, with around a sixth observed a single time. The sample also formed part of further work on T cells expressing NK-cell markers.

Sequencing input: PBMCs. The source is a young woman in good health.

This chain connects TRBV19 to TRBJ2-3; TRBD2 matches 8 bases. V dropped 3 bases and J dropped 5; count of bases not matched to a gene: 7. The CDR3 extends over 15 amino acids. In germline, CDR1 is LNHDA, CDR2 SQIVND (reference sequence). CDR3: CASSIRTSSIDTQYF. CDR3 DNA sequence: TGTGCCAGTAGTATCAGGACTAGCTCAATAGATACGCAGTATTTT.

There are a few counts of this clonotype. This chain uses TRBV5-5 with TRBJ2-1, with 7 positions matching TRBD2. The CDR3 has 16 amino acids. Looked up from germline, CDR1 is SGHKS and CDR2 is YYEKEE (reference sequence). With V trimmed by 3 bases and J by 9 bases, 15 bases remained unmatched. This chain's CDR3 is CASSSSLAGALGEQFF. Written as DNA, the CDR3 is TGTGCCAGCAGCTCTAGCTTAGCGGGCGCCTTGGGTGAGCAGTTCTTC. Complete variable domain (other parts from reference TRBV5-5 and TRBJ2-1): DAGVTQSPTHLIKTRGQQVTLRCSPISGHKSVSWYQQVLGQGPQFIFQYYEKEERGRGNFPDRFSARQFPNYSSELNVNALLLGDSALYLCASSSSLAGALGEQFFGPGTRLTVL.

The genes are TRBV29-1 and TRBJ2-3; 11 bases align to TRBD2. This CDR3 is 14 amino acids long. V lost 6 bases to trimming and J lost 4 bases; unmatched junction nucleotides: 6. Germline CDR1 SQVTM, CDR2 ANQGSEA. In DNA form, the CDR3 reads TGCAGCGTACGACTAGCGGGGAGCCCAGATACGCAGTATTTT. Protein: CSVRLAGSPDTQYF.

This clonotype was observed a handful of times. The V gene is TRBV20-1, the J gene TRBJ1-2, with D possibly TRBD1 on 5 matching bases. V lost 3 bases to trimming and J lost 8 bases, with 13 bases between them. Germline CDR1 DFQATT, CDR2 SNEGSKA (reference sequence). This CDR3 contains 12 residues. The CDR3 region is CSASIGAGGYTF. The CDR3 nucleotides read TGCAGTGCTAGTATAGGGGCGGGGGGCTACACCTTC.

This sequence joins TRBV19 and TRBJ2-3; a possible D gene is TRBD1 (5 bases). Deletions cut 8 bases from V and 2 bases from J, with 32 bases between. This CDR3 comprises 20 residues. Germline lookup yields CDR1 LNHDA and CDR2 SQIVND (reference sequence). CDR3 sequence (DNA): TGTGCCAGTCCCCCCAATACGGCCGGTCAATCCATCAGGGTCACAGATACGCAGTATTTT. Amino acids: CASPPNTAGQSIRVTDTQYF.

This clonotype turned up a few times. V is TRBV11-2 and J is TRBJ2-3; D is perhaps TRBD2 (6 bases). Trimming removed 5 bases from V and 8 bases from J, with 20 bases in between. This CDR3 is built from 15 residues. Germline V gives CDR1 SGHAT, CDR2 FQNNGV. The CDR3 here is CASSPTAGSGSTQYF. In nucleotides, the CDR3 is TGTGCCAGCAGCCCGACGGCGGGGTCGGGTTCTACGCAGTATTTT.

This clonotype turned up a few times. The chain is built from TRBV20-1 and TRBJ2-7; TRBD2 matches 9 bases. The CDR3 runs to 15 residues. CDR1 is DFQATT, CDR2 SNEGSKA, per germline (reference sequence). The ends lost 1 base at V and 2 bases at J; junction bases unmatched: 6. CDR3 coding DNA: TGCAGTGCTAGAGGGGGGGCTAGCGGGGCCTACGAGCAGTACTTC. Translating it yields CSARGGASGAYEQYF.

This chain uses TRBV15 with TRBJ2-1, with TRBD2 as a possible D gene (7 bases). Germline V gene lookup returns CDR1 LNHNV and CDR2 YYDKDF (reference sequence). This CDR3 has 13 amino acids. Trimming removed 6 bases from V and 9 bases from J, with 15 bases in between. This CDR3 reads CATRVGGGGEQFF. CDR3 nucleotide sequence: TGTGCCACCAGAGTAGGGGGGGGAGGTGAGCAGTTCTTC.

This clonotype appeared a few times. The genes are TRBV6-2 or TRBV6-3 and TRBJ2-7; 7 bases agree with TRBD1. This CDR3 comprises 13 residues. J gave up 0 bases and V 7 bases, and 3 bases lay outside the gene matches. The germline gives CDR1 MNHEY, CDR2 SVGEGT. As DNA, the CDR3 is TGTGCCAGCATACGGGACAGCTCCTACGAGCAGTACTTC. Encoded protein: CASIRDSSYEQYF.

This clonotype appeared a single time. V usage is TRBV3-1 and J usage is TRBJ2-5; 9 bases match TRBD2. CDR3 size: 15 residues. Trimming cost V 6 bases and J 4 bases; bases outside gene matches: 9. Germline loops: CDR1 LGHDT, CDR2 YNNKEL (reference sequence). The CDR3 here is CASSRASGGRETQYF. The CDR3 bases are TGTGCCAGCAGTCGGGCCAGCGGGGGGAGAGAGACCCAGTACTTC.

This clonotype was picked up many times. The chain is built from TRBV10-2 and TRBJ2-1; D not resolved. CDR3 length: 13 amino acids. The germline V gene has CDR1 WSHSY and CDR2 SAAADI. V was trimmed by 7 bases and J by 0 bases, leaving 7 bases between them. DNA for the CDR3: TGCGCCAGCAAGCAGAGCTCCTACAATGAGCAGTTCTTC. Its protein product is CASKQSSYNEQFF.

V and J are TRBV20-1 and TRBJ2-1; D is possibly TRBD1 or TRBD2 (6 bases each). Germline loops: CDR1 DFQATT, CDR2 SNEGSKA (reference sequence). This CDR3 is built from 13 residues. Trimming cost V 6 bases and J 4 bases, with 13 bases left between them. The DNA of the CDR3 is TGCAGTGCAGGAGGGACACGGTACAATGAGCAGTTCTTC. This encodes CSAGGTRYNEQFF.

In this sample, this clonotype turned up many times. The chain uses TRBV7-2 and TRBJ2-5; D call uncertain. Germline CDR1 and CDR2: SGHTA and FQGNSA. The CDR3 length is 13 residues. V lost 1 base to trimming and J lost 4 bases, with 7 bases between them. The CDR3 loop is CASSLGVSETQYF. Here the CDR3 DNA reads TGTGCCAGCAGCTTAGGGGTATCAGAGACCCAGTACTTC.

CDR3 coding DNA: TGTGCCAGCAGTCCCGGGACAGGGGGCTTAGACGAGCAGTACTTC. Translated: CASSPGTGGLDEQYF. J is TRBJ2-7 and V is TRBV9, with 12 bases that match TRBD1. Germline CDR1 is SGDLS and CDR2 is YYNGEE. With V trimmed by 5 bases and J by 5 bases, 8 bases remained unmatched. The CDR3 extends over 15 amino acids.

This clonotype was detected ten times or more. The chain joins TRBV7-9 to TRBJ1-1; D call uncertain. Germline V CDR1 and CDR2: SEHNR, FQNEAQ (reference sequence). Trimming pared 6 bases from V and 6 bases from J, leaving 17 bases between. The CDR3 has 14 residues. The CDR3 loop is CASRERPVLAEAFF. In DNA form, the CDR3 reads TGTGCCAGCAGGGAACGGCCGGTGTTGGCTGAAGCTTTCTTT. Full variable domain (missing parts from reference TRBV7-9 and TRBJ1-1): DTGVSQNPRHKITKRGQNVTFRCDPISEHNRLYWYRQTLGQGPEFLTYFQNEAQLEKSRLLSDRFSAERPKGSFSTLEIQRTEQGDSAMYLCASRERPVLAEAFFGQGTRLTVV.

This clonotype was detected a few times. The chain recombines TRBV12-3 or TRBV12-4 with TRBJ1-5; TRBD1 matches 7 bases. The CDR3 covers 15 residues. V shed 5 bases, J shed 6 bases, and the junction held 10 bases outside the gene matches. The CDR3 sequence is CASSTQQGQGQPQHF. CDR3 in DNA: TGTGCCAGCAGTACACAACAGGGGCAGGGTCAGCCCCAGCATTTT.

This clonotype has just a few counts. The chain employs TRBV29-1 and TRBJ1-1; D gene ambiguous. Germline CDR1 SQVTM, CDR2 ANQGSEA. With 3 bases removed from V and 0 bases from J, the gap between germline ends came to 8 bases. The CDR3 is 13 residues long. CDR3 residues: CSVDRAMNTEAFF. The CDR3 region has the DNA TGCAGCGTTGACCGGGCTATGAACACTGAAGCTTTCTTT.

This clonotype was counted a few times. The rearrangement uses TRBV6-5 and TRBJ2-1; 10 bases fit TRBD2. V shed 3 bases and J 0 bases; nucleotides not matched to a gene: 8. Looked up from germline, CDR1 is MNHEY and CDR2 is SVGAGI. The CDR3 runs 18 residues. The DNA for the CDR3 is TGTGCCAGCAGTTATTCGGAGCGGGAGGGGCACTCCTACAATGAGCAGTTCTTC. As protein: CASSYSEREGHSYNEQFF.

Many counts were recorded for this clonotype. The rearrangement links TRBV6-1 to TRBJ2-7; TRBD1 matches at 8 bases. Per germline, CDR1 MNHNS and CDR2 SASEGT. V lost 5 bases to trimming and J lost 0 bases; unmatched junction nucleotides: 6. The CDR3 has 15 amino acids. This CDR3 is CASSPRTGSSYEQYF. CDR3 nucleotide sequence: TGTGCCAGCAGTCCCCGGACAGGGTCCTCCTACGAGCAGTACTTC.

In the case of this clonotype: This may be a read error: a much more frequent sequence differs by one nucleotide. J is TRBJ2-5 and V is TRBV6-6; 7 nucleotides align to TRBD1. V shed 8 bases, J shed 4 bases, and the junction held 7 bases outside the gene matches. Germline V gene data show CDR1 as MNHNY and CDR2 as SVGAGI (reference sequence). The CDR3 runs 13 residues. As DNA, the CDR3 is TGTGCCAGCCACGACAGGGTCCGAGAGACCCAGTACTTC. This sequence encodes CASHDRVRETQYF.

Concerning this clonotype itself: At one of its ends the junction is not consistent with the germline gene, which may arise from a read error. The rearrangement uses TRBV6-1 and TRBJ2-7; TRBD2 matches 13 bases. The CDR3 is 14 amino acids. In germline, CDR1 is MNHNS, CDR2 SASEGT. CDR3 in amino acids: CASWDAGLAGRGNF. The CDR3, as DNA: TGTGCCAGCTGGGATGCGGGACTAGCGGGACGTGGGAACTTC.

The chain couples TRBV6-2 or TRBV6-3 to TRBJ2-3, with D maybe TRBD2 (6 bases). CDR1 is MNHEY and CDR2 is SVGEGT in the germline V gene. The CDR3 is made up of 13 amino acids. Trimming took 8 bases from V and 1 from J, leaving 10 bases between them. This chain's CDR3 is CASGPSGTDTQYF. CDR3 DNA: TGTGCCAGCGGGCCTAGCGGCACAGATACGCAGTATTTT.

V gene TRBV7-6 combines with J gene TRBJ2-2; 9 nucleotides align to TRBD2. CDR1 and CDR2 from the germline V gene are SGHVS and FNYEAQ. The V gene end was trimmed by 5 bases and the J gene end by 4 bases; junction bases not matched to a gene: 11. This CDR3 spans 17 amino acids. The CDR3 DNA sequence: TGTGCCAGCAGCCCCAGGGCTAGCGGGATAACCACCGGGGAGCTGTTTTTT. Protein: CASSPRASGITTGELFF.

The chain is built from TRBV3-1 and TRBJ2-1; TRBD1 is a possible D gene (6 bases). Trimming took off 3 bases at V and 1 base at J, with 13 bases between the two ends. Germline V gives CDR1 LGHDT, CDR2 YNNKEL (reference sequence). This CDR3 has 16 residues. CDR3 loop: CASSHRRGISYNEQFF. The CDR3 DNA reads as TGTGCCAGCAGCCACCGAAGGGGGATTTCCTACAATGAGCAGTTCTTC.

This clonotype was detected a few times. This sequence joins TRBV5-1 and TRBJ2-4; a weak D match, TRBD2 (5 bases). Germline loops: CDR1 SGHRS, CDR2 YFSETQ. The CDR3 runs 11 residues. Trimming stripped 9 bases from V and 6 bases from J, with 10 bases between. In nucleotides, the CDR3 is TGCGCCACCCAGCGGTCAAACATTCAGTACTTC. It translates to CATQRSNIQYF.

The chain is built from TRBV19 and TRBJ2-5; weak D call: TRBD1 (6 bases). CDR1 is LNHDA, CDR2 SQIVND, per germline (reference sequence). V lost 2 bases and J 0 bases, leaving 13 bases between the germline ends. CDR3 length: 16 amino acids. The CDR3 sequence is CASSIRGTPYQETQYF. For the CDR3, the DNA is TGTGCCAGTAGTATAAGAGGGACACCGTACCAAGAGACCCAGTACTTC.

This chain uses TRBV12-3 or TRBV12-4 with TRBJ2-7; 9 bases match TRBD2. The CDR3 spans 15 residues. Germline trimming cut 3 bases from V and 3 bases from J; bases unmatched to any gene: 6. In DNA form, the CDR3 reads TGTGCCAGCAGTTTTCTGGCTAGCGGGAACTACGAGCAGTACTTC. It specifies CASSFLASGNYEQYF.

This clonotype was recorded a few times. The J gene is TRBJ2-5, the V gene TRBV20-1; unclear D gene. V lost 0 bases, J lost 0 bases, and 2 bases lay in between. Germline V lookup: CDR1 DFQATT, CDR2 SNEGSKA (reference sequence). The CDR3 contains 12 residues. The CDR3 coding sequence is TGCAGTGCTAGAGAATACCAAGAGACCCAGTACTTC. It encodes CSAREYQETQYF.